This TCR beta chain was observed in a study of beta chain features in type 1 diabetes. On the study more broadly: All samples yielded around 98 million examined sorted cells. Whole-study results and caveats: All four CD4+ subsets of Type 1 diabetes patients contained TCRB CDR3s that were moderately but significantly shorter.

Every isolated RNA sample was fully reverse transcribed, so sequencing captured expressed TCRB transcripts. TCRdb keeps only in-frame clones here, not all; method: immunoSEQ multiplex PCR. This sample has 120,000 to 150,000 clones, with roughly a tenth found just once. CD45RO/CCR7/CD25/CD127/CD95/CD27 staining was used to isolate CD4+ naive, central memory, regulatory and stem cell-like memory cells by sorting. Sorted cells reached over 98% purity in every population. As to this clone: Its specificity is not known.

The CDR3 runs 16 residues. Trimming took 3 bases from V and 6 from J; bases not matched to a gene: 7. Germline lookup yields CDR1 MNHNS and CDR2 SASEGT. This clonotype was obtained from a young man in good health. The sample taken for sequencing was naive CD4+ T cells from blood. This rearrangement joins TRBV6-1 to TRBJ2-1, with 11 nucleotides matching TRBD1. The CDR3 protein is CASSDGVGTGGNEQFF. CDR3 bases: TGTGCCAGCAGTGACGGCGTCGGGACAGGGGGCAATGAGCAGTTCTTC.